Below, one T cell receptor (beta chain) is given with its context. The time point is: peripheral blood 6 weeks after treatment start. The data belong to a study of PD-L1 blockade in urothelial cancer. Using immunoSEQ multiplex PCR, the repertoire was profiled, and TCRdb retains in-frame clones only, with some absent. Here the sample spans about 29,000 clones, roughly 84% being singletons. This receptor was obtained from a man in his 70s with urothelial cancer. Sequencing used PBMCs, obtained around atezolizumab (anti-PD-L1) treatment.

CDR3 in DNA: TGTGCCAGCAGCTTGTTCGGGGTAGGGAACACTGAAGCTTTCTTT. As protein: CASSLFGVGNTEAFF. This chain connects TRBV5-4 to TRBJ1-1; D gene ambiguous. V lost 1 base to trimming and J lost 1 base, with 11 bases between them. The CDR3 has 15 residues. Germline loops: CDR1 SGHNT, CDR2 YYREEE (reference sequence).